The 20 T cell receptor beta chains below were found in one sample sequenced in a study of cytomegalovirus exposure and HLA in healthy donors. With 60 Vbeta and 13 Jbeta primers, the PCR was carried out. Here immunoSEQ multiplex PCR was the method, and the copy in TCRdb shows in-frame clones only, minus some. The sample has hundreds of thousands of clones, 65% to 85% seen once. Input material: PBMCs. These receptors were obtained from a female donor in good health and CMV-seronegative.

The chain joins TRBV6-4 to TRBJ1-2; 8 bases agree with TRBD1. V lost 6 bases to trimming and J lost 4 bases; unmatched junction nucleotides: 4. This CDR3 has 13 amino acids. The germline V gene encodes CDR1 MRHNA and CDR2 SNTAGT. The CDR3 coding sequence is TGTGCCAGCAGCCTAGACAGGGGCTATGGCTACACCTTC. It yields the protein CASSLDRGYGYTF.

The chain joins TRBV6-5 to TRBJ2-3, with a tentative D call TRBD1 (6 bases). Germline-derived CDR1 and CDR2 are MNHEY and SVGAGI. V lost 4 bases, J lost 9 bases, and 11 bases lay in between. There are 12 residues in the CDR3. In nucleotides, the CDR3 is TGTGCCAGCAGTTCCAAGGGGGAGACGCAGTATTTT. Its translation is CASSSKGETQYF.

The CDR3 bases are TGTGCCAGCAGTTACTCCGGGGGTCCTAATGAAAAACTGTTTTTT. It encodes CASSYSGGPNEKLFF. The chain employs TRBV6-6 and TRBJ1-4; a weak D match, TRBD1 (5 bases). In germline, CDR1 is MNHNY, CDR2 SVGAGI (reference sequence). Trimming stripped 0 bases from V and 3 bases from J, with 8 bases between. The length of the CDR3 is 15 residues.

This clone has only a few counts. In nucleotides, the CDR3 is TGCGCCAGCAGCCAAGTCCGGACAGAGACCTACGAGCAGTACTTC. This sequence encodes CASSQVRTETYEQYF. The chain employs TRBV4-1 and TRBJ2-7; weak D call: TRBD1 (6 bases). The V gene's germline CDR1 is MGHRA and CDR2 YSYEKL. Trimming stripped 1 base from V and 2 bases from J, with 12 bases between. The CDR3 loop spans 15 amino acids.

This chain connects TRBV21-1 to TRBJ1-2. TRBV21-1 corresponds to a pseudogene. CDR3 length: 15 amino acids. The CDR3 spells CASSKEVGETYGYTF. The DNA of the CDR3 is TGTGCCAGCAGCAAGGAGGTTGGGGAGACTTATGGCTACACCTTC.

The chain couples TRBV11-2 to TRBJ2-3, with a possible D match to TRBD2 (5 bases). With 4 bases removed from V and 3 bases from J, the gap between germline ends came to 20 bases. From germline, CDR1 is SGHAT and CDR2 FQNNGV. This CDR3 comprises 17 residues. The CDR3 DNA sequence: TGTGCCAGCAGCTCAATCCTGGGAGCGGAAAGAACAGATACGCAGTATTTT. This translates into CASSSILGAERTDTQYF.

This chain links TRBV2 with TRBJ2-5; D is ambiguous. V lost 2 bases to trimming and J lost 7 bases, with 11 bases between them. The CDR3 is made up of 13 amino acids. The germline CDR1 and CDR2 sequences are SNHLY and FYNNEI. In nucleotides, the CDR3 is TGTGCCAGCAGTGAATACGTCACGGGGACCCAGTACTTC. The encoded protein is CASSEYVTGTQYF.

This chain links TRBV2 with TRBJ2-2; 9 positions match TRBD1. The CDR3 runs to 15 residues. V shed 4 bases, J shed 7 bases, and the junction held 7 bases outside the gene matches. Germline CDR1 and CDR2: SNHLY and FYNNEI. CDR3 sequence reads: CASSGETGGIGELFF. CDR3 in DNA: TGTGCCAGCAGTGGGGAAACAGGGGGCATCGGGGAGCTGTTTTTT.

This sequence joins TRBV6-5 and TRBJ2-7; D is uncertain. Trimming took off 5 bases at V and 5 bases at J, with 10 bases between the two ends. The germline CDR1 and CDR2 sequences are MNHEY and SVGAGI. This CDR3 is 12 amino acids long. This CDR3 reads CASSTTGDEQYF. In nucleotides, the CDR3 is TGTGCCAGCAGTACGACCGGAGACGAGCAGTACTTC.

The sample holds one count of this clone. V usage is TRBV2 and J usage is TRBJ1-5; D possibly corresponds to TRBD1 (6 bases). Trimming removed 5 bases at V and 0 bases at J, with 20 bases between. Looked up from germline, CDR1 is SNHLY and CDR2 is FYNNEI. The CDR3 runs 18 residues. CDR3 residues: CASSPPRQVRDSNQPQHF. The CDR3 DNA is TGTGCCAGCAGTCCCCCTCGACAGGTCAGGGATAGCAATCAGCCCCAGCATTTT. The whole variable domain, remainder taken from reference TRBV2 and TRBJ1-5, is EPEVTQTPSHQVTQMGQEVILRCVPISNHLYFYWYRQILGQKVEFLVSFYNNEISEKSEIFDDQFSVERPDGSNFTLKIRSTKLEDSAMYFCASSPPRQVRDSNQPQHFGDGTRLSIL.

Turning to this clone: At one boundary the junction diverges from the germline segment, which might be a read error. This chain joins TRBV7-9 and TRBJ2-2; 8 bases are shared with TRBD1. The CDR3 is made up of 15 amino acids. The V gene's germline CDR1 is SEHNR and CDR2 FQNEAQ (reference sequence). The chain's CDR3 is CSSSWTGYISGELFF. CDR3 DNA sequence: TGTTCCAGCAGCTGGACAGGGTACATCTCCGGGGAGCTGTTTTTT. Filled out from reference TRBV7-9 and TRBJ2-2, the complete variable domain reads DTGVSQNPRHKITKRGQNVTFRCDPISEHNRLYWYRQTLGQGPEFLTYFQNEAQLEKSRLLSDRFSAERPKGSFSTLEIQRTEQGDSAMYLCSSSWTGYISGELFFGEGSRLTVL.

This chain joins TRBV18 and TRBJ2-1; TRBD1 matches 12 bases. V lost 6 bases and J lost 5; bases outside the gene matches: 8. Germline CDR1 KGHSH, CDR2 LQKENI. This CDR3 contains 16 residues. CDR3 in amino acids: CASSPIGTGGHNEQFF. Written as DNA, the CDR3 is TGTGCCAGCTCCCCAATCGGGACAGGGGGCCACAATGAGCAGTTCTTC.

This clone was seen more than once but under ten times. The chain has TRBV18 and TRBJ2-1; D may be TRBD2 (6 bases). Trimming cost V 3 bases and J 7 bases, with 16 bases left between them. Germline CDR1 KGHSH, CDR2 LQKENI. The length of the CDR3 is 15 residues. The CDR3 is CASSPLRDHKNEQFF. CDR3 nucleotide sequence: TGTGCCAGCTCACCTTTGCGGGATCATAAAAATGAGCAGTTCTTC.

The CDR3 DNA reads TGTGCCACCAGCAGACCCTCCCGTGTTTCCACAGATACGCAGTATTTT. Protein sequence: CATSRPSRVSTDTQYF. The chain links TRBV15 to TRBJ2-3; D uncertain. The V end was cut by 2 bases, the J end by 2 bases, with 14 bases between. CDR3 length equals 16 residues. Germline assignment: CDR1 LNHNV and CDR2 YYDKDF (reference sequence). The full variable domain, rest sourced from reference TRBV15 and TRBJ2-3, is DAMVIQNPRYQVTQFGKPVTLSCSQTLNHNVMYWYQQKSSQAPKLLFHYYDKDFNNEADTPDNFQSRRPNTSFCFLDIRSPGLGDTAMYLCATSRPSRVSTDTQYFGPGTRLTVL.

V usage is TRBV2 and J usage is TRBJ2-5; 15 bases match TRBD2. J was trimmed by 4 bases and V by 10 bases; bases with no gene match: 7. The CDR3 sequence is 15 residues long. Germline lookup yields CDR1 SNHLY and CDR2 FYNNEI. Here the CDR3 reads CATGLAGGPRETQYF. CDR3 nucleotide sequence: TGTGCCACAGGACTAGCGGGAGGGCCTCGAGAGACCCAGTACTTC.

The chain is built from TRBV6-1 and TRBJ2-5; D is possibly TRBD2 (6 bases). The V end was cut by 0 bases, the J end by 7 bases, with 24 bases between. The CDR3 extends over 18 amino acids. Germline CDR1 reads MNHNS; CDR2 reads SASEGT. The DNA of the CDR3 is TGTGCCAGCAGTGAAGCCCTTTCGACTAGACGGGGGTTGGGGACCCAGTACTTC. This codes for CASSEALSTRRGLGTQYF.

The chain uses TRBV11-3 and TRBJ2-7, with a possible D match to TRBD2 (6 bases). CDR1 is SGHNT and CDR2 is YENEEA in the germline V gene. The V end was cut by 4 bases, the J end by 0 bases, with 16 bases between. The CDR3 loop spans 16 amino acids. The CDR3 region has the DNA TGTGCCAGCAGCTCCATCCCTAGCGTGAGCTCCTACGAGCAGTACTTC. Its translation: CASSSIPSVSSYEQYF.

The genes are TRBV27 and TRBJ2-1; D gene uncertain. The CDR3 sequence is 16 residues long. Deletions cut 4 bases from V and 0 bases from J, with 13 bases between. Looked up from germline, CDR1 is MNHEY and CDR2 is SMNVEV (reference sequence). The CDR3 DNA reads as TGTGCCAGCAGTTCCCCGACTGTCCACTCCTACAATGAGCAGTTCTTC. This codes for CASSSPTVHSYNEQFF.

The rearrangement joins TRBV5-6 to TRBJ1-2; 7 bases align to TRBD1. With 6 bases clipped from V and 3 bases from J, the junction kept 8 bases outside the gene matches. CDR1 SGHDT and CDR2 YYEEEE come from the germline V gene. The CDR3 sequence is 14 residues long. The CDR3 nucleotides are TGTGCCAGCACCAACGGGGACAGAGACTATGGCTACACCTTC. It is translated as CASTNGDRDYGYTF.

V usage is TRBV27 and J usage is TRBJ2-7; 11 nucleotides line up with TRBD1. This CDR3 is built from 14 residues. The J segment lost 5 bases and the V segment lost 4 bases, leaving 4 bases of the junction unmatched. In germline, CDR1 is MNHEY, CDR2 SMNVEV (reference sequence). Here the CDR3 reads CASSSGQGAHEQYF. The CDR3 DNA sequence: TGTGCCAGCAGTTCAGGACAGGGGGCGCACGAGCAGTACTTC.